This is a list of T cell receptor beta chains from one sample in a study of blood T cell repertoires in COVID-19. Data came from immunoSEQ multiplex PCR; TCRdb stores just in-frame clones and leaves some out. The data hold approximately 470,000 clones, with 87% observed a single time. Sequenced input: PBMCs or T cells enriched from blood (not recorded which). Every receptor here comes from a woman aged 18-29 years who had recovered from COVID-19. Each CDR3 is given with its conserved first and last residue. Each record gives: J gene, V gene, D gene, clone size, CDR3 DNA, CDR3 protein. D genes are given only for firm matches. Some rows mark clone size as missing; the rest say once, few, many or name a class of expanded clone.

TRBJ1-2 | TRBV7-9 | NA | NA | TGTGCCAGCAGCTTATGGGCAGAGAACTATGGCTACACCTTC | CASSLWAENYGYTF
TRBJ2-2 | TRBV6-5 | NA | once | TGTGCCAGCAGTTCAAACACCGGGGAGCTGTTTTTT | CASSSNTGELFF
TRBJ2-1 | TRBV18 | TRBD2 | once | TGTGCCAGCTCACCAAGGCTAGCGGGGGACAATGAGCAGTTCTTC | CASSPRLAGDNEQFF
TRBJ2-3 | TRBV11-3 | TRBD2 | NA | TGTGCCAGCAGCCCGGGACTAGCAGGAGATACGCAGTATTTT | CASSPGLAGDTQYF
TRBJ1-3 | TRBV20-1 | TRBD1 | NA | TGCAGTGCTAGTCGAACAGGGGACCCTTCTGGAAACACCATATATTTT | CSASRTGDPSGNTIYF
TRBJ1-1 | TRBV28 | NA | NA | TGTGCCAGCAGTTTACGGTCACCTAGGTCAGAAGCTTTCTTT | CASSLRSPRSEAFF
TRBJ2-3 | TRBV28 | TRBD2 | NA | TGTGCCAGCAGGGCGCTCACCTTAGGACTAGTTGTAGATACGCAGTATTTT | CASRALTLGLVVDTQYF
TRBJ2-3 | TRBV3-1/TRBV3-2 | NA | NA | TGTGCCAGCAGACGCTACGAGGCAGATACGCAGTATTTT | CASRRYEADTQYF
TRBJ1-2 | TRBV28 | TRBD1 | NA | TGTGCCAGCAGACAGGGGGCGGATGGCTACACCTTC | CASRQGADGYTF
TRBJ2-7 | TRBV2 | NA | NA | TGTGCCAGCAGTGAATGGCGGGGGCCTACGTCCGAGCAGTACTTC | CASSEWRGPTSEQYF
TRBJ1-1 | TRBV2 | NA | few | TGTGCCAGCAGGGCTTACCTAGGGGCCCCTAAGAACACTGAAGCTTTCTTT | CASRAYLGAPKNTEAFF
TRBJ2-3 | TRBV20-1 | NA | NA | TGCAGTCCCGAGGGCGCAGATACGCAGTATTTT | CSPEGADTQYF
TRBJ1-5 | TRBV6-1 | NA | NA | TGTGCCAGCAGTGAAGCGCGGTACAGGGTCAGTCAGCCCCAGCATTTT | CASSEARYRVSQPQHF
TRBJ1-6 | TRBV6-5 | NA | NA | TGTGCCAGCAGTTACTCTTTAAATTCACCCCTCCACTTT | CASSYSLNSPLHF
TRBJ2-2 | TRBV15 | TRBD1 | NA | TGTGCCACCAGCAGAGGGGGCAGGGGGCAAGACGGGGAGCTGTTTTTT | CATSRGGRGQDGELFF
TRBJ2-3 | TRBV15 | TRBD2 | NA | TGTGCCACCAGCAGACTACTAGCGGGGGGGATCACAGATACGCAGTATTTT | CATSRLLAGGITDTQYF
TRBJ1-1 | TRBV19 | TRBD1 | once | TGTGCCAGTAGTATAGATCAGGGACAGGGGACTGAAGCTTTCTTT | CASSIDQGQGTEAFF
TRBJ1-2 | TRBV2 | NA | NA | TGTGCCAGCAGCAGGACGCGGGGGGCGCGGAGCTATGGCTACACCTTC | CASSRTRGARSYGYTF
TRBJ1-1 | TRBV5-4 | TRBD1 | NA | TGTGCCAGCAGCTCACGGACAGGGAGGTCGAACACTGAAGCTTTCTTT | CASSSRTGRSNTEAFF
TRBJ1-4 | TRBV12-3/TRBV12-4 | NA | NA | TGTGCCAGCACCCCGGGGGAAAAACTGTTTTTT | CASTPGEKLFF
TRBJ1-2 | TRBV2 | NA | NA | TGTGCCGGGGAGGGGGGGAACTATGGCTACACCTTC | CAGEGGNYGYTF
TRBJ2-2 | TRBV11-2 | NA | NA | TGTGCCAGCAGCTCCCTCAGGGGAACCGGGGAGCTGTTTTTT | CASSSLRGTGELFF
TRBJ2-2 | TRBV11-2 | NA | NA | TGTGCCAGCAGTCACGAGGCGGAGCTGTTTTTT | CASSHEAELFF
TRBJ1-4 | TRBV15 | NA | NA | TGTGCCACCAGTAGGGAGGCGCTAGAAAAACTGTTTTTT | CATSREALEKLFF
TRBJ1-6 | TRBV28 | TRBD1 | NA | TGTGCCAGCAGTTTACGGGACAGGAATTCACCCCTCCACTTT | CASSLRDRNSPLHF
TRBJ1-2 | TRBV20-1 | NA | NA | TGCAGTGCTAGTTTCACAACTCTCAAGCGCGGCTACACCTTC | CSASFTTLKRGYTF
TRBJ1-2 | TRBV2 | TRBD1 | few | TGTGCCAGCAATAGACTCGACAGGGACTATGGCTACACCTTC | CASNRLDRDYGYTF
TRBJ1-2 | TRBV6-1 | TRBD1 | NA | TGTGCCAGCAGTGAGAGGGGACAGCTTAACTATGGCTACACCTTC | CASSERGQLNYGYTF
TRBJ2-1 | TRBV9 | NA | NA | TGTGCCAGCAGCGTAGTGGACAGTAGTCATGAGCAGTTCTTC | CASSVVDSSHEQFF
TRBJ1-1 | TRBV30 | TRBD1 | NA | TGTGCCTGGAGTGCCGGGACAGGGGGCAAGGCTTTCTTT | CAWSAGTGGKAFF
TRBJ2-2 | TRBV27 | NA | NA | TGTGCCGGACCGAGGACAGTCGCGAACACCGGGGAGCTGTTTTTT | CAGPRTVANTGELFF
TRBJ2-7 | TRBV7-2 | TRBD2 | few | TGTGCCAGCAGCTTAGCGTCGGGGGGACTAGGGACCTACGAGCAGTACTTC | CASSLASGGLGTYEQYF
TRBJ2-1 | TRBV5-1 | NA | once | TGCGCCAGCAGCTTGGGGGACTTGGGTGAGCAGTTCTTC | CASSLGDLGEQFF
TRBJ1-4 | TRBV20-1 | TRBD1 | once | TGCAGTGCGAGTGACGTAAACAGGGGGGCTAATGAAAAACTGTTTTTT | CSASDVNRGANEKLFF
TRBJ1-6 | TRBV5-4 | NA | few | TGTGCCAGCAGCTTGTCGGGGGTTATAGATTCACCCCTCCACTTT | CASSLSGVIDSPLHF
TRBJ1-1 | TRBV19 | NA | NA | TGTGCCAGTAGTCTAGAGGGCACCGTCGCTGAAGCTTTCTTT | CASSLEGTVAEAFF
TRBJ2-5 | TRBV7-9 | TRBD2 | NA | TGTGCCAGCAGCTTACCACGGAGCGGGGGTTCCCAAGAGACCCAGTACTTC | CASSLPRSGGSQETQYF
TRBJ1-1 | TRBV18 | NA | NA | TGTGCCAGCTCGCCCCCGGGGAGAAGGACTGAAGCTTTCTTT | CASSPPGRRTEAFF
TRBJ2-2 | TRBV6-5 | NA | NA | TGTGCCAGCAGTACAGGGTACACCGGGGAGCTGTTTTTT | CASSTGYTGELFF
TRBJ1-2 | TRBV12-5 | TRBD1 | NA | TGTGCTAGTGCCCCCGGGACAGGGTATGGCTACACCTTC | CASAPGTGYGYTF
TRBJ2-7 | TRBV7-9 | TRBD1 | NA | TGTGCCAGCAGCTCCGGGACAGGGGGGTCCTACGAGCAGTACTTC | CASSSGTGGSYEQYF
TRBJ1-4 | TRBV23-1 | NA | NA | TGCGCCAGCAGTCGAGGAGGCAAACTGTTTTTT | CASSRGGKLFF
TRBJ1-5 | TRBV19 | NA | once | TGTGCCAGTCGTCGGGTGGGAGGCAATCAGCCCCAGCATTTT | CASRRVGGNQPQHF
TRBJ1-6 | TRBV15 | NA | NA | TGTGCCACCCATAGCCTCTATAATTCACCCCTCCACTTT | CATHSLYNSPLHF
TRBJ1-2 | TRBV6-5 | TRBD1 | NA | TGTGCCAGCAGAGACGGGGACAGCCACCGCTACACCTTC | CASRDGDSHRYTF
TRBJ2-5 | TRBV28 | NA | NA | TGTGCCAGCAGTTCGGACTGGGCGGTGGAGACCCAGTACTTC | CASSSDWAVETQYF
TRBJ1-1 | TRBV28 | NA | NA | TGTGCCAGCAACAGGAACACTGAAGCTTTCTTT | CASNRNTEAFF
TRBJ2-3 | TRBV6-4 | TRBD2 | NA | TGTGCCAGCGATTTCCGACTAGCGTGGATCACAGATACGCAGTATTTT | CASDFRLAWITDTQYF